The 21 T cell receptor beta chains reported below all come from one sample, sequenced in a study of cytomegalovirus exposure and HLA in healthy donors. The PCR made use of 60 Vbeta and 13 Jbeta primers. Sequencing used immunoSEQ multiplex PCR; TCRdb keeps in-frame clones, though not all of them. The sample holds more than 70,000 clones, about three quarters seen once. Input material: PBMCs. The receptor source for this set is a man under 40 in good health and CMV-seropositive.

This clone was counted only a few times. V and J are TRBV11-3 and TRBJ1-3, with 7 nucleotides matching TRBD1. The CDR3 totals 15 residues. The germline CDR1 and CDR2 sequences are SGHNT and YENEEA. The trim removed 5 bases at V and 4 bases at J, leaving 8 bases unmatched. CDR3 residues: CASSQGGGDGNTIYF. In DNA form, the CDR3 reads TGTGCCAGCAGCCAAGGAGGGGGCGACGGAAACACCATATATTTT.

This clone has more than one count but fewer than ten. The chain combines TRBV2 with TRBJ2-7; 9 bases align to TRBD1. The CDR3 is made up of 14 amino acids. V was clipped by 7 bases and J by 2 bases; unmatched bases: 6. CDR1 is SNHLY and CDR2 is FYNNEI in the germline V gene. The CDR3 region is CASMGDRVTYEQYF. CDR3 DNA sequence: TGTGCCAGCATGGGGGACAGGGTTACCTACGAGCAGTACTTC.

The chain uses TRBV19 and TRBJ1-1; 7 bases align to TRBD1. With 5 bases clipped from V and 0 bases from J, the junction kept 9 bases outside the gene matches. Germline values: CDR1 LNHDA, CDR2 SQIVND (reference sequence). The CDR3 loop spans 16 amino acids. CDR3 in amino acids: CASSARQGPLNTEAFF. In DNA form, the CDR3 reads TGTGCCAGTAGTGCCCGACAGGGCCCTCTGAACACTGAAGCTTTCTTT.

This chain joins TRBV10-3 and TRBJ2-3; weak D call: TRBD2 (5 bases). This CDR3 has 15 residues. CDR1 is ENHRY, CDR2 SYGVKD, per germline. Trimming pared 2 bases from V and 2 bases from J, leaving 11 bases between. CDR3 sequence reads: CAISEKGALTDTQYF. The CDR3 bases are TGTGCCATCAGTGAGAAGGGAGCTCTCACAGATACGCAGTATTTT.

By share, this clone ranks as medium-sized (0.01 to 0.1%). V gene TRBV19 combines with J gene TRBJ2-1, with 7 bases matching TRBD1. Germline trimming cut 6 bases from V and 7 bases from J; bases unmatched to any gene: 12. The CDR3 loop spans 15 amino acids. Germline loops: CDR1 LNHDA, CDR2 SQIVND (reference sequence). The CDR3 protein is CASSPRQGVNNEQFF. The CDR3 DNA follows: TGTGCCAGTAGCCCTAGACAGGGTGTTAATAATGAGCAGTTCTTC.

This rearrangement joins TRBV27 to TRBJ2-5; 11 bases are shared with TRBD2. This CDR3 comprises 14 residues. The V gene end was trimmed by 5 bases and the J gene end by 4 bases; junction bases not matched to a gene: 3. The germline CDR1 and CDR2 sequences are MNHEY and SMNVEV (reference sequence). As DNA, the CDR3 is TGTGCCAGCAGTAATAGCGGGAGGGGAGAGACCCAGTACTTC. This translates into CASSNSGRGETQYF.

The chain couples TRBV18 to TRBJ1-1, with 9 bases matching TRBD1. V dropped 5 bases and J dropped 5; count of bases not matched to a gene: 6. CDR1 is KGHSH and CDR2 is LQKENI in the germline V gene. The length of the CDR3 is 14 residues. The CDR3, as DNA: TGTGCCAGCTCATCCGGACAGGGGAGAACTGAAGCTTTCTTT. Protein product: CASSSGQGRTEAFF.

The chain carries TRBV5-6 and TRBJ2-5; D is uncertain. There are 11 residues in the CDR3. The germline CDR1 and CDR2 sequences are SGHDT and YYEEEE. Trimming removed 4 bases from V and 2 bases from J, with 3 bases in between. CDR3 in amino acids: CASSTQETQYF. In nucleotides, the CDR3 is TGTGCCAGCAGCACACAAGAGACCCAGTACTTC.

This clone was seen only once. The genes are TRBV6-6 and TRBJ2-5; 7 bases fit TRBD2. Per the germline V gene, CDR1 is MNHNY and CDR2 is SVGAGI (reference sequence). Trimming at V came to 7 bases and at J to 4 bases, leaving 9 bases not matched to a gene. This CDR3 comprises 14 residues. This CDR3 is CASNIPGGRETQYF. The CDR3 nucleotides are TGTGCCAGCAACATTCCGGGGGGAAGAGAGACCCAGTACTTC.

This chain joins TRBV6-4 and TRBJ2-3, with D unclear. Trimming stripped 4 bases from V and 0 bases from J, with 5 bases between. The germline CDR1 and CDR2 sequences are MRHNA and SNTAGT. This CDR3 has 13 residues. CDR3 nucleotides: TGTGCCAGCAGTGCCGGTAGCACAGATACGCAGTATTTT. Amino acids: CASSAGSTDTQYF.

The rearrangement uses TRBV5-5 and TRBJ1-4; D uncertain. Germline V gives CDR1 SGHKS, CDR2 YYEKEE (reference sequence). V was trimmed by 7 bases and J by 0 bases, leaving 10 bases between them. CDR3 length: 14 residues. The CDR3 region has the DNA TGTGCCAGCGGATGGGGAGCAACTAATGAAAAACTGTTTTTT. Translating gives CASGWGATNEKLFF.

The chain employs TRBV21-1 and TRBJ2-3; TRBD2 is the table's D call, not checked against the DNA. TRBV21-1 is recorded as a pseudogene. The CDR3 loop spans 15 amino acids. The CDR3 bases are TGTGCCAGCAGCATTGGGACTAGGAACACAGATACGCAGTATTTT. This sequence encodes CASSIGTRNTDTQYF.

The rearrangement uses TRBV27 and TRBJ1-2; no definite D call. V lost 3 bases, J lost 5 bases, and 10 bases lay in between. The CDR3 length is 13 residues. CDR1 and CDR2 (germline): MNHEY, SMNVEV (reference sequence). CDR3 amino acids: CASSFSGIYGYTF. As DNA, the CDR3 is TGTGCCAGCAGTTTCTCCGGGATATATGGCTACACCTTC.

This chain joins TRBV30 and TRBJ1-1; a possible D gene is TRBD1 (6 bases). Trimming shortened V by 1 base and J by 8 bases, and 11 bases separated the two germline ends. The germline V gene has CDR1 GTSNPN and CDR2 SVGIG (reference sequence). The CDR3 spans 12 residues. The CDR3 DNA reads TGTGCCTGGAGTGCCTCCCAGGGGGAAGCTTTCTTT. Translation: CAWSASQGEAFF.

This chain links TRBV18 with TRBJ2-2; no definite D call. Germline V lookup: CDR1 KGHSH, CDR2 LQKENI. The CDR3 loop spans 14 amino acids. V was cut by 4 bases and J by 1 base, with 7 bases left in between. CDR3 residues: CASSRRQNTGELFF. CDR3 DNA sequence: TGTGCCAGCTCACGTAGACAGAACACCGGGGAGCTGTTTTTT.

Only one count was recorded for this clone. The rearrangement uses TRBV19 and TRBJ1-5; D gene ambiguous. Germline assignment: CDR1 LNHDA and CDR2 SQIVND (reference sequence). With 6 bases removed from V and 3 bases from J, the gap between germline ends came to 9 bases. The CDR3 is 13 amino acids. As DNA, the CDR3 is TGTGCCAGTAGCAGAATTGTCAATCAGCCCCAGCATTTT. Translation gives CASSRIVNQPQHF. Full variable domain (rest looked up from reference TRBV19 and TRBJ1-5): DGGITQSPKYLFRKEGQNVTLSCEQNLNHDAMYWYRQDPGQGLRLIYYSQIVNDFQKGDIAEGYSVSREKKESFPLTVTSAQKNPTAFYLCASSRIVNQPQHFGDGTRLSIL.

The chain uses TRBV14 and TRBJ2-5; 8 bases map to TRBD1. The CDR3 covers 16 residues. Looked up from germline, CDR1 is SGHDN and CDR2 is FVKESK. With V trimmed by 1 base and J by 2 bases, 6 bases remained unmatched. The CDR3, as DNA: TGTGCCAGCAGCCAAGGTACAGGGGGGAAACAAGAGACCCAGTACTTC. This translates into CASSQGTGGKQETQYF.

The rearrangement joins TRBV10-3 to TRBJ1-2; maybe TRBD1 (5 bases). Germline lookup yields CDR1 ENHRY and CDR2 SYGVKD. Trimming shortened V by 5 bases and J by 4 bases, and 11 bases separated the two germline ends. This CDR3 comprises 13 residues. The CDR3 region has the DNA TGTGCCATCAGTTCGACAGAACCCTATGGCTACACCTTC. This translates into CAISSTEPYGYTF.

The V call is TRBV5-6, the J call TRBJ2-7, with a tentative D call TRBD2 (5 bases). V gave up 4 bases and J gave up 3 bases, with 14 bases separating them. Germline values: CDR1 SGHDT, CDR2 YYEEEE. CDR3 length: 14 amino acids. DNA for the CDR3: TGTGCCAGCAGCGGTACCGGGATCTACTACGAGCAGTACGTC. This translates into CASSGTGIYYEQYV.

In this sample, this clone turned up a few times. The chain is built from TRBV4-2 and TRBJ1-2; D gene uncertain. The CDR3 totals 16 residues. Germline lookup yields CDR1 LGHNA and CDR2 YNFKEQ. V was trimmed by 0 bases and J by 0 bases, leaving 11 bases between them. CDR3 in amino acids: CASSQDLAAANYGYTF. CDR3 DNA: TGTGCCAGCAGCCAAGATTTGGCGGCCGCTAACTATGGCTACACCTTC.

The chain joins TRBV2 to TRBJ2-5; 8 positions match TRBD1. J was trimmed by 4 bases and V by 4 bases; bases with no gene match: 5. The V gene's germline CDR1 is SNHLY and CDR2 FYNNEI. The CDR3 covers 14 residues. The CDR3 nucleotides read TGTGCCAGCAGTGCTGACAGGGGAGGAGAGACCCAGTACTTC. Its protein product is CASSADRGGETQYF.